This is a list of T cell receptor beta chains from one sample in a study of blood T cell repertoires in COVID-19. The method was immunoSEQ multiplex PCR; TCRdb's version includes in-frame clones alone and lacks a portion of them. This table has roughly 13,000 clones, 83% appearing once. Sequenced sample: peripheral blood. Source of these receptors: a man aged 35-49 years with active or convalescent COVID-19. Each CDR3 is given without its conserved first and last residue.

V	J	CDR3
TRBV29-1	TRBJ2-7	SVADTSGTGGSYEQY
TRBV6-5	TRBJ2-1	ASRLTTGNEQF
TRBV14	TRBJ1-6	ASSQGRGWGSPLH
TRBV2	TRBJ2-2	ASSDGGMNTGELF
TRBV5-1	TRBJ2-1	ASSLGQMSYNEQF
TRBV7-9	TRBJ1-2	ASSSDRLYGYT
TRBV2	TRBJ1-5	ASSVDEGQPQH
TRBV9	TRBJ1-4	ASSESGTANEKLF
TRBV6-5	TRBJ2-7	ASILAGSYEQY
TRBV10-2	TRBJ1-6	ASSDEAGGASNSPLH
TRBV6-1	TRBJ1-2	ASSERGNYGYT
TRBV6-6	TRBJ2-7	ASSQGRQGAGEQY
TRBV7-9	TRBJ1-1	ASSLYLNTEAF
TRBV19	TRBJ2-1	ASSIHRSSYNEQF
TRBV5-1	TRBJ2-7	ASGDSTYEQY
TRBV5-6	TRBJ2-5	ASSLGPAAQETQY
TRBV19	TRBJ1-6	ASSAGQGLNSPLH
TRBV7-9	TRBJ2-5	ASSYGWTGGPIGETQY
TRBV2	TRBJ1-2	ASSPGSNYGYT
TRBV28	TRBJ1-5	ASSRPPGTGHQPQH
TRBV7-2	TRBJ2-6	ASSQGAGALSGANVLT
TRBV5-5	TRBJ1-2	ASSSNYGYT
TRBV2	TRBJ1-6	ASSATGWSDSPLH
TRBV7-3	TRBJ2-1	ASSSGQGSRNEQF
TRBV11-2	TRBJ2-2	ASSSAGFDGELF
TRBV4-1	TRBJ2-2	ASSQGLAGYGELF
TRBV5-1	TRBJ2-1	ASSLEDSYNEQF
TRBV10-2	TRBJ1-6	ASRGEGSPLH
TRBV11-2	TRBJ2-3	ASSRSQGAGADTQY
TRBV19	TRBJ2-3	ASSGQVDRGTQY
TRBV19	TRBJ2-2	ATPWHTGELF
TRBV9	TRBJ2-6	ASSVDSSGANVLT
TRBV25-1	TRBJ2-5	ASRRGEQETQY
TRBV5-1	TRBJ2-2	ASSSDGQGGNGELF
TRBV5-1	TRBJ1-1	ASSQNTGHWNTEAF
TRBV6-2/TRBV6-3	TRBJ2-1	ASSPGTSAIVYEQF
TRBV29-1	TRBJ2-7	SVEPTGFYEQY
TRBV19	TRBJ1-4	ASSRLTGAATNEKLF
TRBV12-3/TRBV12-4	TRBJ1-1	ASRSGPEAF
TRBV12-3/TRBV12-4	TRBJ1-1	ASGRRFRVDAF
TRBV3-1/TRBV3-2	TRBJ2-7	ASRSQGYEQY
TRBV7-9	TRBJ2-2	ASSQGDRGTYTGELF
TRBV27	TRBJ2-2	ASSLRFNTGELF
TRBV4-3	TRBJ2-7	ASSHRTSDSAYEQY
TRBV6-2/TRBV6-3	TRBJ2-7	ASSPGEQY
TRBV12-3/TRBV12-4	TRBJ1-5	ASSFRGLQPQH
TRBV5-6	TRBJ1-2	ASSPDRVYGYT
TRBV29-1	TRBJ1-1	SGLRTDMNTEAF
TRBV2	TRBJ1-5	ASRIQGGQPQH
TRBV7-6	TRBJ2-7	ASSQPGQTLRPYEQY
TRBV5-1	TRBJ2-7	ASSSDYIRYEQY
TRBV4-3	TRBJ1-2	ASSQGRDFPYGYT
TRBV9	TRBJ1-3	ASSVDYSGNTIY
TRBV27	TRBJ1-1	ASSFSTGTGSLNTEAF